The 4 T cell receptor beta chains below were found in one sample sequenced in a study of blood T cell repertoires in COVID-19. TCRdb's copy holds only in-frame clones and misses some; the assay was immunoSEQ multiplex PCR. Among approximately 190,000 clones listed, almost 85% were seen once. Sequenced material: peripheral blood. These TCRs come from a human donor with acute or convalescent COVID-19. The donor label of this sample is uncertain.

About this clone: Additional DNA sequences in this sample encode the identical CDR3. The chain links TRBV7-3 to TRBJ2-5; D gene uncertain. There are 14 residues in the CDR3. Per the germline V gene, CDR1 is SGHTA and CDR2 is FQGTGA. V was clipped by 0 bases and J by 5 bases, with 10 bases between them. The CDR3, as DNA: TGTGCCAGCAGCTTAACAGGTTCGAGGGAGACCCAGTACTTC. Its protein product is CASSLTGSRETQYF.

The rearrangement uses TRBV10-2 and TRBJ1-4; 7 positions agree with TRBD1. Germline loops: CDR1 WSHSY, CDR2 SAAADI. V was clipped by 5 bases and J by 6 bases; unmatched bases: 9. The CDR3 runs 15 residues. In DNA, the CDR3 is TGCGCCAGCAGTCTACAGGGGACATGGGATGAAAAACTGTTTTTT. Amino acids: CASSLQGTWDEKLFF.

This sequence joins TRBV6-1 and TRBJ2-1; perhaps TRBD1 as D (5 bases). Germline values: CDR1 MNHNS, CDR2 SASEGT. The CDR3 has 17 amino acids. V was trimmed by 2 bases and J by 4 bases, leaving 18 bases between them. This CDR3 reads CASSEIRASRTYNEQFF. In DNA form, the CDR3 reads TGTGCCAGCAGTGAAATAAGGGCCTCACGGACATACAATGAGCAGTTCTTC.

This clone was detected only once. This chain connects TRBV6-5 to TRBJ2-5; TRBD2 aligns across 8 bases. Germline V gene data show CDR1 as MNHEY and CDR2 as SVGAGI. The CDR3 extends over 13 amino acids. Unmatched junction bases numbered 5, after V lost 6 bases and J lost 5 bases. The CDR3 here is CASRVAGLETQYF. The CDR3 DNA follows: TGTGCCAGCAGGGTAGCGGGGCTGGAGACCCAGTACTTC.